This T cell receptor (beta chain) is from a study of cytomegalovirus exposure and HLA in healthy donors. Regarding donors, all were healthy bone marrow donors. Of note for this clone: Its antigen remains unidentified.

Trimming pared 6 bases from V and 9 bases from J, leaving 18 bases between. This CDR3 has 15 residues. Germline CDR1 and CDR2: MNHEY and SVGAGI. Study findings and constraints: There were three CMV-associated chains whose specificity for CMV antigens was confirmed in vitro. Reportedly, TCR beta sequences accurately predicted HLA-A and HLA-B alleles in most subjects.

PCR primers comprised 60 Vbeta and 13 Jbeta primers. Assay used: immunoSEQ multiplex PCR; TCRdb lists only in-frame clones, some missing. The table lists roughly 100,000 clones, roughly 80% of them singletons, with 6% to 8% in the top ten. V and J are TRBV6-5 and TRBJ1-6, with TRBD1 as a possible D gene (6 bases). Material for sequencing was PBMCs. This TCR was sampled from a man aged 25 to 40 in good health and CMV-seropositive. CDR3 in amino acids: CASRGETGRGSPLHF. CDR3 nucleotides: TGTGCCAGCAGGGGAGAAACAGGGAGGGGTTCACCCCTCCACTTT.